The table lists the clone carrying this T cell receptor (beta chain) with a few counts. Antigen specificity is unknown. Sequenced material consisted of expressed TCRB transcripts (all of the isolated RNA was reverse transcribed). Measured with immunoSEQ multiplex PCR; TCRdb has only the in-frame clones, and not every one. This table has more than 250,000 clones, around 21% appearing once. Germline-derived CDR1 and CDR2 are SEHNR and FQNEAQ (reference sequence). The ends were cut back, 0 bases at V and 5 bases at J, with 8 bases in the middle. This CDR3 spans 15 amino acids. The data stem from a study of beta chain features in type 1 diabetes. Overall study: Taken together, all samples contributed 107,917,701 examined sorted cells. Study-wide points: Moderate yet significant TCRB CDR3 shortening was seen in Type 1 diabetes patients in all four CD4+ subsets. Sequencing the cDNA could make cells with high TCR expression show up more than they should.

Source material: naive CD4+ T cells from blood. This TCR was recovered from a woman aged 40 to 50 with type 1 diabetes. The gene calls are TRBV7-9 and TRBJ2-6; possible D gene TRBD1, 5 bases. CDR3 in amino acids: CASSLAAGRANVLTF. DNA for the CDR3: TGTGCCAGCAGCTTAGCTGCAGGGAGGGCCAACGTCCTGACTTTC.